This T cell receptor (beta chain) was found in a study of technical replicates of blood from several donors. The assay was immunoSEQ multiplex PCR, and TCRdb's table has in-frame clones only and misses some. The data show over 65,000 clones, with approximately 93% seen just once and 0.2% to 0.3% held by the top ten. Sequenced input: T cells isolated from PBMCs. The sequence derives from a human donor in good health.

The CDR3 nucleotides read TGTGCCAGCAGGCAACGACAGGGAGAAAACAATCAGCCCCAGCATTTT. Amino acids: CASRQRQGENNQPQHF. The V call is TRBV6-6, the J call TRBJ1-5; 7 nucleotides align to TRBD1. This CDR3 spans 16 amino acids. Trimming removed 6 bases from V and 3 bases from J; junction bases left unmatched: 11. CDR1 is MNHNY, CDR2 SVGAGI, per germline (reference sequence).